The rows below give T cell receptor beta chains drawn from one sample of a study of blood T cell repertoires in COVID-19. The table came from immunoSEQ multiplex PCR; TCRdb's copy has only in-frame clones and leaves some out. The table shows around 79,000 clones, with approximately 80% occurring only once. The material sequenced was peripheral blood. These receptor sequences come from a woman aged 55-69 years with acute or convalescent COVID-19. Each CDR3 is given with its conserved first and last residue. A D gene is named only where the DNA matches it firmly. Only some rows state a clone size, as once, few, many or a class for expanded clones.

>TRBV19|once|NA
CASSILNRRTEAFF
>TRBV5-4|NA|NA
CASSLSGTRNTEAFF
>TRBV12-3/TRBV12-4|NA|NA
CASSTGLQGQHF
>TRBV5-6|NA|TRBD1
CASSLRDRDNTEAFF
>TRBV7-8|NA|TRBD2
CASSFAGGRSYNEQFF
>TRBV6-5|NA|TRBD1
CASSYSGTGVYEQYF
>TRBV5-5|few|TRBD1
CASSSGPGQSTYEQYF
>TRBV5-1|NA|NA
CASSPSLGSGNTIYF
>TRBV4-2|NA|TRBD1
CASSHNRQGDYEQYF
>TRBV6-5|NA|NA
CASSYSRRGLNTEAFF
>TRBV5-1|NA|NA
CASFGETQYF
>TRBV2|NA|TRBD1
CASSRDRGSSTDTQYF
>TRBV24-1|NA|NA
CATSDISANEQFF
>TRBV6-5|NA|NA
CASSSPGDEQYF
>TRBV2|NA|NA
CASKSRVNTGELFF
>TRBV29-1|NA|TRBD2
CSVGWAGGTNEQFF
>TRBV5-1|NA|TRBD1
CASSLPGQGDTQYF
>TRBV5-1|NA|NA
CASREGDFNSPLHF
>TRBV29-1|NA|NA
CSVNRAPDTQYF